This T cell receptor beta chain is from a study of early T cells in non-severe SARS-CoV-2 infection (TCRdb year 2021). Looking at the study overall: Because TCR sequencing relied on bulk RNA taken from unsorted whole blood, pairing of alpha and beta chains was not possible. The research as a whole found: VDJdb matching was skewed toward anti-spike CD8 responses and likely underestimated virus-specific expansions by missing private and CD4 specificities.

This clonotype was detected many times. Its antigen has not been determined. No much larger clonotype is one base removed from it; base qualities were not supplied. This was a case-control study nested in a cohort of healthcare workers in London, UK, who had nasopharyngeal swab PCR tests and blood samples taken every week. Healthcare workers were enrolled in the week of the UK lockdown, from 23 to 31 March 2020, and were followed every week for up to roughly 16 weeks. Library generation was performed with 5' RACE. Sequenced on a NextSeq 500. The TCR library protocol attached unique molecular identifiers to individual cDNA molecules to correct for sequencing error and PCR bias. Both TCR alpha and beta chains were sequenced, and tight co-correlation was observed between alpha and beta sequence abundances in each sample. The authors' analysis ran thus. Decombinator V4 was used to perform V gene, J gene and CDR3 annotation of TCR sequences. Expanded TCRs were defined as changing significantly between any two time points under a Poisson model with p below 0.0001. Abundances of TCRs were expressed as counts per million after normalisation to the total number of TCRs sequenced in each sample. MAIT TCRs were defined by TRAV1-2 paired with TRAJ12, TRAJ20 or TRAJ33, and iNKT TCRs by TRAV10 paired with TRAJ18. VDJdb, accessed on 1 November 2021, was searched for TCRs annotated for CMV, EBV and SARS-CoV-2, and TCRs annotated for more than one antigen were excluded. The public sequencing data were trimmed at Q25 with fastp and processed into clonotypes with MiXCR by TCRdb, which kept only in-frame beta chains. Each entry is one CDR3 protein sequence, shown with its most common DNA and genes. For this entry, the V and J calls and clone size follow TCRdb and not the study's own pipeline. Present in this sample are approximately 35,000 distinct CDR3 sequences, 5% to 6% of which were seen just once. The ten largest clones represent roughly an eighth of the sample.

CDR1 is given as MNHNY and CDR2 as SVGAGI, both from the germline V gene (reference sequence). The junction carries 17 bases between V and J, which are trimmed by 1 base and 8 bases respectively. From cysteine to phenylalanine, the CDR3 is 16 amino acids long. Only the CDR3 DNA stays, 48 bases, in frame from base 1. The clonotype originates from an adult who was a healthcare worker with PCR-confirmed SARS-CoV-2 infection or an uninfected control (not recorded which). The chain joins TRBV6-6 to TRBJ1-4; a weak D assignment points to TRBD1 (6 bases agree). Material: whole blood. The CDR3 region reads CASSYYGTPGEEKLFF. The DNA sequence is TGTGCCAGCAGTTACTACGGGACACCGGGAGAAGAAAAACTGTTTTTT.